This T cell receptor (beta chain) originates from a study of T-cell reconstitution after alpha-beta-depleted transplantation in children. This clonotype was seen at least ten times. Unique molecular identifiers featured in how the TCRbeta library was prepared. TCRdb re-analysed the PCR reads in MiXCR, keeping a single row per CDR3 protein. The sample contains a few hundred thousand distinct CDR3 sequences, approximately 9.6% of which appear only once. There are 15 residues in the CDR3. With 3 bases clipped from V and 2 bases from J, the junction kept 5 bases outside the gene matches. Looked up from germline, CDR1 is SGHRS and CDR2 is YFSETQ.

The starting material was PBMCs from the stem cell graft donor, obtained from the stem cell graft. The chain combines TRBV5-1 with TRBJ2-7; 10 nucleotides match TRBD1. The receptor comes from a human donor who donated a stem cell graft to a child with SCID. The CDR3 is CASSSRGQGPYEQYF. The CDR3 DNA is TGCGCCAGCAGCTCGAGGGGACAGGGGCCCTACGAGCAGTACTTC.